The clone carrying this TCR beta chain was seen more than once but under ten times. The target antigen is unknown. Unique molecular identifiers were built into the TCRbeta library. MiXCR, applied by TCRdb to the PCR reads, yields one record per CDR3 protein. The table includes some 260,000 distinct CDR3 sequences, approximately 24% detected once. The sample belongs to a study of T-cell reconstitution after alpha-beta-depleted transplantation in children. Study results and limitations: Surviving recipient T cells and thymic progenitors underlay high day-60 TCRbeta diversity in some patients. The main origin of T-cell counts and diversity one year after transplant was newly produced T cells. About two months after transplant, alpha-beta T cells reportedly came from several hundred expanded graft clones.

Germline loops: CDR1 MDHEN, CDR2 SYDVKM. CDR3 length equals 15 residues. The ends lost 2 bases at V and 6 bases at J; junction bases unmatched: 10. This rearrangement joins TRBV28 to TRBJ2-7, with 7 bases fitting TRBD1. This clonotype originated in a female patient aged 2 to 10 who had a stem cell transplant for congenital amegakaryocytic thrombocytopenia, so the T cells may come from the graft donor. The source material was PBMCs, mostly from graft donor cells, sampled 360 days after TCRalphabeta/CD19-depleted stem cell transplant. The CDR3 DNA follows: TGTGCCAGCAGTTTAGTCCCGACAGGGAGAGGCGAGCAGTACTTC. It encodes CASSLVPTGRGEQYF.